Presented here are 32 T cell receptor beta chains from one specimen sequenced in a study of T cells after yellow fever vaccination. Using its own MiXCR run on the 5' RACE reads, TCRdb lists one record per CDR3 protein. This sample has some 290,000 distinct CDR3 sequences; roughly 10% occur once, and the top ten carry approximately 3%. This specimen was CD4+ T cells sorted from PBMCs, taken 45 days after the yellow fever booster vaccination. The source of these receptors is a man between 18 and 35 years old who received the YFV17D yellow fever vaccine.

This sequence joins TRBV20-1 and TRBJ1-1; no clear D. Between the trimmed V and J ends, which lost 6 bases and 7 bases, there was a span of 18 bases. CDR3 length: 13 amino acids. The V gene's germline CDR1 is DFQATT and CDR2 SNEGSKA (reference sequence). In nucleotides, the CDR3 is TGCAGTGCCCCTAAAATCCCGGGAGATGAAGCTTTCTTT. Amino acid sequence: CSAPKIPGDEAFF.

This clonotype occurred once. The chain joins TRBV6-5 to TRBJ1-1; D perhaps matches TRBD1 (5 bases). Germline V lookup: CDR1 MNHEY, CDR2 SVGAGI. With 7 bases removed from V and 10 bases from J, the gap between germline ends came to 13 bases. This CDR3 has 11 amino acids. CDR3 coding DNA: TGTGCCAGCACGGACGGGGGGACAGCTTTCTTT. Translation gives CASTDGGTAFF.

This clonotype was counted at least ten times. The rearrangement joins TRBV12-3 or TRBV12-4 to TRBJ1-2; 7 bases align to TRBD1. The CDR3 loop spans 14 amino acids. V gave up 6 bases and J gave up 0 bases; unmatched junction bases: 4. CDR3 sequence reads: CASSQTGTNYGYTF. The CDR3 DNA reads TGTGCCAGCAGCCAGACAGGGACTAACTATGGCTACACCTTC.

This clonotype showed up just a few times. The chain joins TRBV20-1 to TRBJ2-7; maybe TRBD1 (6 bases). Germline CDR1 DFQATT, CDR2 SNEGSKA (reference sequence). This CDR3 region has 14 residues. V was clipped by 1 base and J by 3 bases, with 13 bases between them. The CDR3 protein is CSARGERGGYEQYV. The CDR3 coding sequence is TGCAGTGCTAGAGGGGAGAGAGGGGGCTACGAGCAGTACGTC.

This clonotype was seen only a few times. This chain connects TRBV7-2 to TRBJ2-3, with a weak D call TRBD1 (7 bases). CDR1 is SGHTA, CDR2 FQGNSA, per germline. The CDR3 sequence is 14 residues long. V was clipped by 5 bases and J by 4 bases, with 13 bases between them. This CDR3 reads CASSVQGGPDTQYF. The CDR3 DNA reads TGTGCCAGCAGCGTTCAGGGGGGACCAGATACGCAGTATTTT.

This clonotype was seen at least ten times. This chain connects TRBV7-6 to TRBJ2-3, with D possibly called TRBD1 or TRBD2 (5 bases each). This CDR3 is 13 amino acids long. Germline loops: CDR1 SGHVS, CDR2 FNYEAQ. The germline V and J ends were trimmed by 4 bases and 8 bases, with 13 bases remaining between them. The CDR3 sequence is CASSSQSGGTQYF. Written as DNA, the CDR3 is TGTGCCAGCAGCTCCCAGAGTGGGGGTACGCAGTATTTT.

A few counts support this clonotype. DNA of the CDR3: TGTGCCAGCAGCTACAGGGGGCCTTCGGAGTACCAAGTCTACAATGAGCAGTTCTTC. Protein: CASSYRGPSEYQVYNEQFF. The chain couples TRBV7-2 to TRBJ2-1, with TRBD1 identical over 9 bases. This CDR3 spans 19 amino acids. CDR1 and CDR2 (germline): SGHTA, FQGNSA. J was trimmed by 3 bases and V by 4 bases; bases with no gene match: 16.

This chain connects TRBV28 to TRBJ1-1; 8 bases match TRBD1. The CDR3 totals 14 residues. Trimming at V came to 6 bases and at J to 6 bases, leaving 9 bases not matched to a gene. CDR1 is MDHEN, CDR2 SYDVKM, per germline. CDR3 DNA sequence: TGTGCCAGCAGAGACGGACAGGGTGCGGCTGAAGCTTTCTTT. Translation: CASRDGQGAAEAFF.

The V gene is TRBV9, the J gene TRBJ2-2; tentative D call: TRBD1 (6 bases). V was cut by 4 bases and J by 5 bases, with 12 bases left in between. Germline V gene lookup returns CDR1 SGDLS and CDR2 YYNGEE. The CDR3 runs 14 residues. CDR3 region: CASSLGRGTGELFF. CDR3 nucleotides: TGTGCCAGCAGCTTAGGAAGGGGGACCGGGGAGCTGTTTTTT.

The CDR3 loop reads CASSQDGHRQYV. In nucleotides, the CDR3 is TGTGCCAGCAGCCAGGACGGGCACCGGCAGTACGTC. V usage is TRBV6-2 or TRBV6-3 and J usage is TRBJ2-7, with D unclear. Trimming cost V 6 bases and J 9 bases, with 15 bases left between them. CDR1 and CDR2 (germline): MNHEY, SVGEGT. The CDR3 runs 12 residues.

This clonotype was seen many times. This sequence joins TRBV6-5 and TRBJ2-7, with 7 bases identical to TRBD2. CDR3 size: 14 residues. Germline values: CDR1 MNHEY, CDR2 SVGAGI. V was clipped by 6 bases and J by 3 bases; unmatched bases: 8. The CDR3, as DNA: TGTGCCAGCAGGCCCTGGACTAGACTCTACGAGCAGTACGTC. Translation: CASRPWTRLYEQYV.

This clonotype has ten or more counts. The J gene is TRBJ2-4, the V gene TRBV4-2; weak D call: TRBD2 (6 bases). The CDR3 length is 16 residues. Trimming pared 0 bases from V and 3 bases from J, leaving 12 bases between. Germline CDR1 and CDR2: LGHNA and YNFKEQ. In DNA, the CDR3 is TGTGCCAGCAGCCAAGATACGGGGACTTTCAAAAACATTCAGTACTTC. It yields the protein CASSQDTGTFKNIQYF.

For the CDR3, the DNA is TGTGCCAGCAGTTTTCAGCCTAGTCAAGGCTACACCTTC. Translating gives CASSFQPSQGYTF. The chain has TRBV12-3 or TRBV12-4 and TRBJ1-2, with no clear D. The germline V and J ends were trimmed by 3 bases and 8 bases, with 13 bases remaining between them. This CDR3 has 13 residues.

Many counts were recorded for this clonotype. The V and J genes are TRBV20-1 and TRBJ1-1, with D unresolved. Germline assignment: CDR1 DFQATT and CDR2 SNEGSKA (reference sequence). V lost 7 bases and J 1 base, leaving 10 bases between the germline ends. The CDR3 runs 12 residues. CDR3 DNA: TGCAGTGTACCCGAAGGGAACACTGAAGCTTTCTTT. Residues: CSVPEGNTEAFF.

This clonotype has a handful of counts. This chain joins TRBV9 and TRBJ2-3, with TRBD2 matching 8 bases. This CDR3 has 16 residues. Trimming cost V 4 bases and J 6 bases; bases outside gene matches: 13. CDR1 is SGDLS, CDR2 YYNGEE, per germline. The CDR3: CASSSGGTRGLDTQYF. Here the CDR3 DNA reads TGTGCCAGCAGCTCAGGAGGGACTAGGGGGTTGGATACGCAGTATTTT.

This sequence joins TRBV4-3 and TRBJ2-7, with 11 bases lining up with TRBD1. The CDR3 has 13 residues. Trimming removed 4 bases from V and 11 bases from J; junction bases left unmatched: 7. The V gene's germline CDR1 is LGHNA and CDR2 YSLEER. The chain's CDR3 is CASSPEDRGLKYF. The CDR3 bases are TGCGCCAGCAGCCCCGAGGACAGGGGGCTTAAGTACTTC.

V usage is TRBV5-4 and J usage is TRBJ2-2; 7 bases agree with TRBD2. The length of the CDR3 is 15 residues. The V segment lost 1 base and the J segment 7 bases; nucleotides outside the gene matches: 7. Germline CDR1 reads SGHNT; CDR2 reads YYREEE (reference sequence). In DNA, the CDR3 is TGTGCCAGCAGCTTGCCGGGGGTAGCGGGCGGGGAGCTGTTTTTT. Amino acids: CASSLPGVAGGELFF.

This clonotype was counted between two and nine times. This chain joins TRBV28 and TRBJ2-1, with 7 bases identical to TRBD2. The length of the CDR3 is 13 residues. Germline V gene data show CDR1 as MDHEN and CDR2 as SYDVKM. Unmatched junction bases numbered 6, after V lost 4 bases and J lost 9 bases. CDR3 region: CASSSGGEGEQFF. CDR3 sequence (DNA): TGTGCCAGCAGTTCCGGCGGGGAGGGTGAGCAGTTCTTC.

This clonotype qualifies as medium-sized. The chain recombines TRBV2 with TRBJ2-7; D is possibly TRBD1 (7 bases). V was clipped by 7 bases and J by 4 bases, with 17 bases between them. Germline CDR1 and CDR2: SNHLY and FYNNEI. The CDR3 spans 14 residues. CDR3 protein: CASTQGGHLYEQYF. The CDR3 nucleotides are TGTGCCAGCACTCAGGGGGGACACCTATACGAGCAGTACTTC.

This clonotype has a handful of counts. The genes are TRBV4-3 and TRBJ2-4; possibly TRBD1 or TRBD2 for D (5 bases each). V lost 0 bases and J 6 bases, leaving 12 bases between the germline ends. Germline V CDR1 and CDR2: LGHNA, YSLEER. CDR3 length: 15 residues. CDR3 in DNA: TGCGCCAGCAGCCAAGAATGGGGGAGTGGAAACATTCAGTACTTC. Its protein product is CASSQEWGSGNIQYF.

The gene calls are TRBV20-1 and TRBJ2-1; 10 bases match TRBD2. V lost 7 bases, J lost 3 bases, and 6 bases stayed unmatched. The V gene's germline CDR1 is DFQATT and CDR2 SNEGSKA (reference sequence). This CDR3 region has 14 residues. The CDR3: CSGKLAGSYNEQFF. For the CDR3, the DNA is TGCAGTGGGAAACTAGCGGGGAGCTACAATGAGCAGTTCTTC.

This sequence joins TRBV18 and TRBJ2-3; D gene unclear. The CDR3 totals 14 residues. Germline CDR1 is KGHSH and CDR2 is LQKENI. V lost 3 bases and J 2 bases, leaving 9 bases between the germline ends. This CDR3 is CASSPQEYTDTQYF. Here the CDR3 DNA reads TGTGCCAGCTCACCCCAAGAATACACAGATACGCAGTATTTT.

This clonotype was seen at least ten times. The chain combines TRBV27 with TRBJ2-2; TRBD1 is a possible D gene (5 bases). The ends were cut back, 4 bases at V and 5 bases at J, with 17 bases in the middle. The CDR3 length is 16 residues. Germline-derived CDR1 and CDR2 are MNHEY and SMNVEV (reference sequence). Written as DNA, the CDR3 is TGTGCCAGCAGTTCGCGTGGAGACAGAATAACCGGGGAGCTGTTTTTT. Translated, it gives CASSSRGDRITGELFF.

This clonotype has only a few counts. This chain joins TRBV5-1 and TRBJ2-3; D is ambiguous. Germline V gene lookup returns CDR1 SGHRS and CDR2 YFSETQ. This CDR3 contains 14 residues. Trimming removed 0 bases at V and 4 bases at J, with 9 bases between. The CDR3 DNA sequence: TGCGCCAGCAGCTTGGAGAATCTTGCAGATACGCAGTATTTT. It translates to CASSLENLADTQYF. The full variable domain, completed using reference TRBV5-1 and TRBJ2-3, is KAGVTQTPRYLIKTRGQQVTLSCSPISGHRSVSWYQQTPGQGLQFLFEYFSETQRNKGNFPGRFSGRQFSNSRSEMNVSTLELGDSALYLCASSLENLADTQYFGPGTRLTVL.

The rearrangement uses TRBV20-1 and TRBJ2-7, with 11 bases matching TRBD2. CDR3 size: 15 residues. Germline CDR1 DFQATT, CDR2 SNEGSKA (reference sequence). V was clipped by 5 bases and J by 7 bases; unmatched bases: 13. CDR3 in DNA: TGCAGTGCTGTTCGCAGGGGACTAGCGGCCAGAGAGCAGTACTTC. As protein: CSAVRRGLAAREQYF.

The DNA for the CDR3 is TGCGCCAGCAGCGAAGGCTTCGCCTTCTCTGGGGCCAACGTCCTGACTTTC. It yields the protein CASSEGFAFSGANVLTF. The chain uses TRBV4-1 and TRBJ2-6; D is unclear. V was shortened by 5 bases and J by 0 bases, with 14 bases between the two germline ends. Germline loops: CDR1 MGHRA, CDR2 YSYEKL. The CDR3 totals 17 residues.

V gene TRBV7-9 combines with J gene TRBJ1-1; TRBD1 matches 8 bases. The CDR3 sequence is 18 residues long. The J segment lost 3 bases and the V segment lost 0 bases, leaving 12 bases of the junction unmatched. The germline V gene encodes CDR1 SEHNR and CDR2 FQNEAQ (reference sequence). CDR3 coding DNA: TGTGCCAGCAGCTTAGCGCTAAGACAGGGGAGAAGGGACACTGAAGCTTTCTTT. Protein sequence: CASSLALRQGRRDTEAFF.

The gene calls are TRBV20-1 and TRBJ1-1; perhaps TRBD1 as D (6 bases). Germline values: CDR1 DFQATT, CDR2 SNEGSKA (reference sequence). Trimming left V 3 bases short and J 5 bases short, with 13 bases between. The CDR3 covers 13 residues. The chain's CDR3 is CSASNGQWTEAFF. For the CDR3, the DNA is TGCAGTGCTAGTAACGGACAGTGGACTGAAGCTTTCTTT.

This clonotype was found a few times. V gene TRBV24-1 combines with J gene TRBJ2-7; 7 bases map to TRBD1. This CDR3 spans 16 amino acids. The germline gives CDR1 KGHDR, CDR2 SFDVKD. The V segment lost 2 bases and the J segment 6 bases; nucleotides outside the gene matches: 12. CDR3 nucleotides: TGTGCCACCAGTGATTCCCGCGACAGGGATCTCTCCGAGCAGTACTTC. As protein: CATSDSRDRDLSEQYF.

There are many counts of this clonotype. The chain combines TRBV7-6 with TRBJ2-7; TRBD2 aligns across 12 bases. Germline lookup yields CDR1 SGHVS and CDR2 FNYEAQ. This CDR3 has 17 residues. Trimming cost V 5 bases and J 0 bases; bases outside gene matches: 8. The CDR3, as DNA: TGTGCCAGCAGCCCGCTGCTGACTAGCGGGGGCTCCTACGAGCAGTACTTC. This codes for CASSPLLTSGGSYEQYF.

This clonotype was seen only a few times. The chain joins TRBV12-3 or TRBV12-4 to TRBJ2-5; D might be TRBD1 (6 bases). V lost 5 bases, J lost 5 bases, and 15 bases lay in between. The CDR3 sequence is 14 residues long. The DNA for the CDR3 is TGTGCCAGCAGTACAGGGACCGGCGGGGAGACCCAGTACTTC. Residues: CASSTGTGGETQYF.

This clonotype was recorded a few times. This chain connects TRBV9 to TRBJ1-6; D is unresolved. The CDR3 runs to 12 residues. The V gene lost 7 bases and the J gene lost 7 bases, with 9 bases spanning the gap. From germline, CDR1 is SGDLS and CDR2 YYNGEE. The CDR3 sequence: CASSGLNSPLHF. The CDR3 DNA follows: TGTGCCAGCTCGGGGTTAAATTCACCCCTCCACTTT.